These 25 T cell receptor beta chains originate from one sample sequenced in a study of human T cells and chemical hapten exposure. TCRdb analysed the RACE reads with MiXCR anew, one entry per CDR3 protein. The data hold tens of thousands of distinct CDR3 sequences, with roughly a tenth observed a single time. The sample's time point: patch test 1, 2 weeks after DPC sensitization. Regarding treatment: therapeutic diphenylcyclopropenone sensitization with weekly scalp DPC. Here the sequenced sample was whole blood, taken in connection with sensitization to the hapten diphenylcyclopropenone (DPC). These TCRs come from a woman aged 35 to 49 with alopecia areata. Some clones in this sample may be carry-over from other donors' samples.

This clonotype has ten or more counts. The rearrangement links TRBV15 to TRBJ2-1; D is unclear. Per the germline V gene, CDR1 is LNHNV and CDR2 is YYDKDF (reference sequence). The length of the CDR3 is 15 residues. The V gene lost 0 bases and the J gene lost 4 bases, with 10 bases spanning the gap. CDR3 bases: TGTGCCACCAGCAGAGATAAGGACGGATACAATGAGCAGTTCTTC. Encoded protein: CATSRDKDGYNEQFF.

This clonotype was detected many times. This chain links TRBV6-5 with TRBJ2-3, with 7 bases fitting TRBD2. V dropped 5 bases and J dropped 2; count of bases not matched to a gene: 4. The CDR3 spans 14 residues. Germline V gene data show CDR1 as MNHEY and CDR2 as SVGAGI. The CDR3 DNA follows: TGTGCCAGCAGTCGGGACTATATCACAGATACGCAGTATTTT. Translating it yields CASSRDYITDTQYF.

The rearrangement uses TRBV5-4 and TRBJ1-6; possibly TRBD1 for D (5 bases). Trimming cost V 9 bases and J 14 bases, with 9 bases left between them. The CDR3 loop spans 9 amino acids. CDR1 is SGHNT and CDR2 is YYREEE in the germline V gene (reference sequence). CDR3 residues: CAIWGSLHF. The CDR3, as DNA: TGTGCCATTTGGGGGTCCCTCCACTTT.

This clonotype occurred many times. This chain connects TRBV5-6 to TRBJ1-5; possible D gene TRBD1, 6 bases. The CDR3 has 13 residues. V was trimmed by 4 bases and J by 9 bases, leaving 14 bases between them. Germline V lookup: CDR1 SGHDT, CDR2 YYEEEE. In nucleotides, the CDR3 is TGTGCCAGCAGCACGGTACAGGGAAGGCCCCAGCATTTT. It yields the protein CASSTVQGRPQHF.

This clonotype was seen a handful of times. The chain joins TRBV7-2 to TRBJ1-4; D is unclear. The CDR3 extends over 12 amino acids. The germline gives CDR1 SGHTA, CDR2 FQGNSA. Trimming pared 2 bases from V and 8 bases from J, leaving 6 bases between. CDR3 protein: CASSLNGEKLFF. CDR3 bases: TGTGCCAGCAGCTTAAACGGCGAAAAACTGTTTTTT. Looking up the rest from reference TRBV7-2 and TRBJ1-4 gives the full variable domain: GAGVSQSPSNKVTEKGKDVELRCDPISGHTALYWYRQSLGQGLEFLIYFQGNSAPDKSGLPSDRFSAERTGGSVSTLTIQRTQQEDSAVYLCASSLNGEKLFFGSGTQLSVL.

This clonotype was detected ten times or more. The V gene is TRBV7-8, the J gene TRBJ2-5, with D possibly matching TRBD2 (5 bases). Per germline, CDR1 SGHVS and CDR2 FQNEAQ. V was shortened by 5 bases and J by 5 bases, with 12 bases between the two germline ends. This CDR3 comprises 13 residues. The CDR3 reads CASSRDRRETQYF. The CDR3 coding sequence is TGTGCCAGCAGCCGGGATAGACGCGAGACCCAGTACTTC.

The table lists this clonotype with many counts. The chain uses TRBV20-1 and TRBJ2-1, with 14 bases identical to TRBD2. Germline V gives CDR1 DFQATT, CDR2 SNEGSKA (reference sequence). Trimming removed 6 bases from V and 7 bases from J; junction bases left unmatched: 5. This CDR3 comprises 14 residues. CDR3 DNA sequence: TGCAGTGCGGGGACTAGCGGGGGACTTAATGAGCAGTTCTTC. It is translated as CSAGTSGGLNEQFF.

This clonotype was observed many times. V usage is TRBV5-1 and J usage is TRBJ2-5, with 7 bases that match TRBD2. V shed 0 bases, J shed 2 bases, and the junction held 7 bases outside the gene matches. CDR1 and CDR2 from the germline V gene are SGHRS and YFSETQ. There are 16 residues in the CDR3. DNA of the CDR3: TGCGCCAGCAGCTTGGGTCGTGCGGGGGTGCAAGAGACCCAGTACTTC. Amino acids: CASSLGRAGVQETQYF.

V is TRBV5-1 and J is TRBJ2-3; a weak D match, TRBD2 (5 bases). V lost 4 bases, J lost 0 bases, and 12 bases lay in between. Germline V gene sequence: CDR1 SGHRS, CDR2 YFSETQ. The CDR3 has 15 amino acids. CDR3 in amino acids: CASSPDSTSTDTQYF. CDR3 DNA: TGCGCCAGCAGCCCGGACTCGACTAGCACAGATACGCAGTATTTT.

This clonotype was picked up a small number of times. The chain carries TRBV29-1 and TRBJ1-5; unclear D gene. Germline V lookup: CDR1 SQVTM, CDR2 ANQGSEA. The CDR3 contains 12 residues. Trimming removed 4 bases at V and 9 bases at J, with 13 bases between. The CDR3 loop is CSVARRGGPQHF. CDR3 sequence (DNA): TGCAGCGTTGCCCGGCGGGGAGGGCCCCAGCATTTT.

This clonotype showed up just a few times. This chain links TRBV29-1 with TRBJ2-3, with a tentative D call TRBD2 (6 bases). Looked up from germline, CDR1 is SQVTM and CDR2 is ANQGSEA. The CDR3 totals 12 residues. V lost 4 bases and J 7 bases, leaving 12 bases between the germline ends. The CDR3 DNA reads as TGCAGCGTTGTGGGACTCCAGAATACGCAGTATTTT. Encoded protein: CSVVGLQNTQYF.

The sample holds many counts of this clonotype. The chain has TRBV27 and TRBJ2-5; maybe TRBD2 (5 bases). The CDR3 totals 13 residues. The V and J ends lost 1 base and 5 bases respectively, with 8 bases between them. Germline values: CDR1 MNHEY, CDR2 SMNVEV (reference sequence). The CDR3 DNA sequence: TGTGCCAGCAGTTTATACGGGATGGAGACCCAGTACTTC. Encoded protein: CASSLYGMETQYF.

The chain joins TRBV28 to TRBJ2-5, with D tentatively TRBD1 (6 bases). Germline CDR1 and CDR2: MDHEN and SYDVKM. This CDR3 is built from 14 residues. Trimming left V 3 bases short and J 1 base short, with 9 bases between. CDR3 DNA: TGTGCCAGCAGTTTTGACAGGCTCCAAGAGACCCAGTACTTC. This gives the protein CASSFDRLQETQYF.

The chain couples TRBV7-6 to TRBJ2-7, with a tentative D call TRBD1 (6 bases). The CDR3 extends over 14 amino acids. The V end was cut by 6 bases, the J end by 3 bases, with 15 bases between. Germline V gene data show CDR1 as SGHVS and CDR2 as FNYEAQ. In DNA form, the CDR3 reads TGTGCCAGCAGTAAAGAACAGGGCTTCTACGAGCAGTACTTC. Translating it yields CASSKEQGFYEQYF.

This clonotype has at least ten counts. V usage is TRBV5-4 and J usage is TRBJ1-1; D gene ambiguous. Germline V gene data show CDR1 as SGHNT and CDR2 as YYREEE (reference sequence). Deletions cut 0 bases from V and 0 bases from J, with 15 bases between. The CDR3 loop spans 17 amino acids. CDR3 residues: CASSLDPGRLMNTEAFF. The CDR3 DNA sequence: TGTGCCAGCAGCTTGGATCCCGGGCGGCTCATGAACACTGAAGCTTTCTTT. The full variable domain, with the rest looked up from reference TRBV5-4 and TRBJ1-1, is ETGVTQSPTHLIKTRGQQVTLRCSSQSGHNTVSWYQQALGQGPQFIFQYYREEENGRGNFPPRFSGLQFPNYSSELNVNALELDDSALYLCASSLDPGRLMNTEAFFGQGTRLTVV.

The V call is TRBV5-1, the J call TRBJ2-5; TRBD1 is a possible D gene (6 bases). Germline V gene sequence: CDR1 SGHRS, CDR2 YFSETQ. Trimming removed 4 bases from V and 2 bases from J, with 12 bases in between. This CDR3 contains 14 residues. The CDR3 sequence is CASSALGAQETQYF. Here the CDR3 DNA reads TGCGCCAGCAGCGCGTTGGGGGCACAAGAGACCCAGTACTTC.

In its sample, this clonotype was seen many times. The chain couples TRBV7-2 to TRBJ2-3; D perhaps matches TRBD2 (6 bases). V lost 5 bases and J 2 bases, leaving 11 bases between the germline ends. CDR3 length: 14 amino acids. Germline V gives CDR1 SGHTA, CDR2 FQGNSA. The CDR3 coding sequence is TGTGCCAGCAGCCGGGACTCTCACACAGATACGCAGTATTTT. Encoded protein: CASSRDSHTDTQYF.

This clonotype was counted only a few times. A junction boundary mismatches the germline segment, possibly from a read error. The chain recombines TRBV7-9 with TRBJ2-5; 14 nucleotides match TRBD2. This CDR3 region has 15 residues. Germline V gene lookup returns CDR1 SEHNR and CDR2 FQNEAQ (reference sequence). The CDR3 loop is CASSTRGTSGGTQHF. The CDR3 DNA reads TGTGCCAGCAGCACGCGGGGGACTAGCGGGGGTACCCAGCACTTC.

This clonotype was counted ten times or more. V and J are TRBV4-2 and TRBJ2-5, with 10 bases matching TRBD2. Germline lookup yields CDR1 LGHNA and CDR2 YNFKEQ. V was pared by 4 bases and J by 1 base, with 6 bases of the junction left unmatched. The CDR3 has 16 residues. The CDR3 is CASSPLTSGFQETQYF. CDR3 DNA sequence: TGTGCCAGCAGCCCTCTGACTAGCGGGTTCCAAGAGACCCAGTACTTC.

Ten or more counts support this clonotype. This chain links TRBV7-2 with TRBJ2-7; D tentatively fits TRBD1 or TRBD2 (5 bases each). The V gene's germline CDR1 is SGHTA and CDR2 FQGNSA. The V gene lost 5 bases and the J gene lost 2 bases, with 22 bases spanning the gap. This CDR3 is 17 amino acids long. The CDR3 sequence: CASSHIPGLPAAYEQYF. CDR3 nucleotides: TGTGCCAGCAGCCATATACCGGGGCTACCGGCGGCCTACGAGCAGTACTTC.

This clonotype has ten or more counts. The chain couples TRBV5-5 to TRBJ1-5, with 8 nucleotides matching TRBD1. Germline assignment: CDR1 SGHKS and CDR2 YYEKEE (reference sequence). Unmatched junction bases numbered 3, after V lost 3 bases and J lost 4 bases. This CDR3 spans 14 amino acids. CDR3 amino acids: CASSWDRTNQPQHF. The CDR3 nucleotides read TGTGCCAGCAGCTGGGACAGGACTAATCAGCCCCAGCATTTT.

The chain joins TRBV27 to TRBJ1-3, with D perhaps TRBD1 (5 bases). Germline CDR1 reads MNHEY; CDR2 reads SMNVEV (reference sequence). The CDR3 runs to 15 residues. Trimming removed 7 bases from V and 4 bases from J, with 17 bases in between. DNA of the CDR3: TGTGCCAGCATTCACGGGGCCAGGGCCGGAAACACCATATATTTT. Translated, it gives CASIHGARAGNTIYF.

This clonotype has only a few counts. This chain uses TRBV29-1 with TRBJ1-2; D unclear. The CDR3 extends over 10 amino acids. Deletions cut 3 bases from V and 10 bases from J, with 9 bases between. Germline V CDR1 and CDR2: SQVTM, ANQGSEA. The CDR3 sequence is CSVELLDYTF. The DNA of the CDR3 is TGCAGCGTTGAGTTATTAGACTACACCTTC.

This clonotype was observed a single time. A single base separates this from a much larger clone, so it may be a read error. The chain couples TRBV4-2 to TRBJ2-7; 10 bases map to TRBD2. CDR1 LGHNA and CDR2 YNFKEQ come from the germline V gene. The CDR3 totals 15 residues. V dropped 1 base and J dropped 4; count of bases not matched to a gene: 4. The DNA of the CDR3 is TGTGCCAGCAGCCAAGTAGCGGGGGGAGGTTACGAGCAGTACTTC. Its translation: CASSQVAGGGYEQYF.

This clonotype was recorded many times. The chain recombines TRBV6-6 with TRBJ2-7, with D possibly called TRBD1 or TRBD2 (5 bases each). The germline gives CDR1 MNHNY, CDR2 SVGAGI (reference sequence). The V gene lost 6 bases and the J gene lost 3 bases, with 15 bases spanning the gap. This CDR3 has 14 amino acids. The chain's CDR3 is CASRGDGRRYEQYF. The CDR3 bases are TGTGCCAGCAGAGGGGACGGTCGCCGCTACGAGCAGTACTTC.